Listed here is a single T cell receptor (beta chain). What it binds is not known. CDR3 length equals 15 residues. Germline V gene lookup returns CDR1 MNHEY and CDR2 SVGAGI. J gave up 1 base and V 7 bases, and 4 bases lay outside the gene matches. The sorted conventional CD4+ T cells were CD25-low and CD127-high, with genomic DNA sequenced. This entry is derived from a study of regulatory and conventional T cells in RAG deficiency. TCRdb keeps only in-frame clones here, not all; method: immunoSEQ multiplex PCR. The data contain 45,000 to 50,000 clones, 85% to 90% of them singletons. Study-wide points: Compared with controls, unique Treg TCR beta sequences dropped around 110-fold in Omenn syndrome and CID/AS. Omenn patients showed >75% Treg-Tconv overlap and shorter CDR3 lengths.

The same data also contributed to another study, on regulatory T cells. In that study: The primer mix had 52 TRBV and 13 TRBJ primers. Regulatory T cells showed the strongest V-J pair restriction and V/J gene skewing among patient repertoires.

The rearrangement joins TRBV6-5 to TRBJ2-7, with 13 nucleotides matching TRBD2. This receptor was identified in a human donor in good health. Sequenced material: CD4+ effector T cells sorted from blood. CDR3 sequence reads: CASNSLAGGSYEQYF. In nucleotides, the CDR3 is TGTGCCAGCAACTCACTAGCGGGAGGGTCCTACGAGCAGTACTTC.